This T cell receptor (beta chain) stems from a study of healthy donors' naive CD4 and CD8 T cells. The CDR3 is made up of 13 amino acids. Germline CDR1 DFQATT, CDR2 SNEGSKA (reference sequence). With 4 bases removed from V and 9 bases from J, the gap between germline ends came to 16 bases. This clonotype was found once. The antigen is unknown. Whole-study findings and limits: Positive CDR3 charge linked to CD4+ cells, negative to CD8+ cells. Bias from naive T cell homeostatic proliferation was not addressed. A reported CD4+/CD8+ bias affected most V and J genes in naive cells.

TCR libraries were built from approximately 520 ng of total RNA by linear amplification. MiXCR, run by TCRdb on the reads, gives a single entry per CDR3 protein. The repertoire holds about 200,000 distinct CDR3 sequences, with around 80% as singletons. The TCR comes from a pool of human donors in good health; the sample pools cells from several healthy donors. Sequencing input: naive CD4+ and CD8+ T cells sorted from blood, pooled from several donors. The V and J genes are TRBV20-1 and TRBJ2-4, with D unresolved. In nucleotides, the CDR3 is TGCAGTGCTATGGCTGGAACACCCGGCATTCAGTACTTC. Translating it yields CSAMAGTPGIQYF.